The clone carrying this TCR beta chain was picked up many times. Its specificity is unknown. The data were taken from a study of T cells after yellow fever vaccination. Via MiXCR, TCRdb re-called the 5' RACE reads, giving one row per CDR3 protein. This sample has over 300,000 distinct CDR3 sequences, with around 7% found just once. Study findings and constraints: Clones from primary vaccination mostly reappeared after the booster (96% CD4, roughly 87% CD8).

Material: PBMCs, obtained about 49 days after the first yellow fever vaccination. This receptor was taken from a man between 18 and 35 years old who received the YFV17D yellow fever vaccine.

CDR3 in amino acids: CASSQDPGYNSPLHF. The CDR3 region has the DNA TGTGCCAGCAGCCAAGACCCAGGTTATAATTCACCCCTCCACTTT. The J gene is TRBJ1-6, the V gene TRBV3-1, with D uncertain. With 0 bases removed from V and 4 bases from J, the gap between germline ends came to 7 bases. Germline CDR1 and CDR2: LGHDT and YNNKEL (reference sequence). CDR3 length: 15 residues.